Listed below are T cell receptor beta chains from one sample, sequenced in a study of cytomegalovirus exposure and HLA in healthy donors. Using immunoSEQ multiplex PCR, the repertoire was profiled, and TCRdb retains in-frame clones only, with some absent. The repertoire has fewer than 150,000 clones, approximately 80% of them found once; the top ten carry roughly 6.2%. The sample taken for sequencing was PBMCs. Receptors were obtained from a middle-aged woman in good health and CMV-seropositive. The CDR3 runs from the conserved cysteine through the conserved F or W. Each record gives: J gene, D gene, clone size, V gene, CDR3 protein, CDR3 DNA. D genes are given only for firm matches. Expanded clones are given a class, and other clones once, few, many or no size at all.

J: TRBJ2-7; D: TRBD2; size: .; V: TRBV13; CDR3: CASSLSEAGGPYEQYF; DNA: TGTGCCAGCAGCTTAAGCGAGGCGGGAGGCCCTTACGAGCAGTACTTC
J: TRBJ1-5; D: TRBD1; size: few; V: TRBV10-2; CDR3: CASTGQPNQPQHF; DNA: TGCGCCAGCACGGGACAGCCCAATCAGCCCCAGCATTTT
J: TRBJ1-1; D: .; size: .; V: TRBV6-1; CDR3: CASSVTVNTEAFF; DNA: TGTGCCAGCAGTGTTACAGTGAACACTGAAGCTTTCTTT
J: TRBJ1-5; D: .; size: .; V: TRBV6-5; CDR3: CASSYSTQSNQPQHF; DNA: TGTGCCAGCAGTTACTCGACACAGTCGAATCAGCCCCAGCATTTT
J: TRBJ2-7; D: .; size: .; V: TRBV7-9; CDR3: CASSPREGSYEQYF; DNA: TGTGCCAGCAGCCCCCGTGAGGGATCCTACGAGCAGTACTTC
J: TRBJ2-2; D: TRBD1; size: .; V: TRBV27; CDR3: CASGTGNTGELFF; DNA: TGTGCCAGCGGGACAGGGAACACCGGGGAGCTGTTTTTT
J: TRBJ1-1; D: .; size: .; V: TRBV5-1; CDR3: CASSEQGLDTEAFF; DNA: TGCGCCAGCAGCGAACAGGGCCTGGACACTGAAGCTTTCTTT
J: TRBJ1-3; D: .; size: few; V: TRBV6-1; CDR3: CATQGPRSGNTIYF; DNA: TGTGCCACTCAGGGGCCCCGCTCTGGAAACACCATATATTTT
J: TRBJ2-5; D: .; size: .; V: TRBV5-1; CDR3: CASSLADRSTAETQYF; DNA: TGCGCCAGCAGCTTGGCCGACAGATCAACGGCAGAGACCCAGTACTTC
J: TRBJ2-7; D: .; size: .; V: TRBV7-2; CDR3: CASSLASTNYEQYF; DNA: TGTGCCAGCAGCTTAGCCTCGACTAACTACGAGCAGTACTTC
J: TRBJ2-7; D: TRBD1; size: .; V: TRBV5-8; CDR3: CASSSGQAYSYEQYF; DNA: TGTGCCAGCAGCTCGGGACAGGCCTACTCCTACGAGCAGTACTTC
J: TRBJ1-5; D: TRBD1; size: .; V: TRBV4-2; CDR3: CASSQARGTGKSYPQHF; DNA: TGTGCCAGCAGCCAAGCCCGCGGGACAGGGAAGTCGTATCCCCAGCATTTT
J: TRBJ1-4; D: TRBD1; size: .; V: TRBV10-3; CDR3: CATSPGTGNEKLFF; DNA: TGTGCCACAAGCCCCGGGACAGGGAATGAAAAACTGTTTTTT
J: TRBJ2-7; D: .; size: .; V: TRBV5-1; CDR3: CASSLEGGATEQYF; DNA: TGCGCCAGCAGCCTGGAGGGGGGGGCGACCGAGCAGTACTTC
J: TRBJ2-7; D: TRBD1; size: .; V: TRBV2; CDR3: CASARDRWDEQYF; DNA: TGTGCAAGCGCCCGGGACAGGTGGGACGAGCAGTACTTC
J: TRBJ2-7; D: .; size: once; V: TRBV7-9; CDR3: CASNIGGRDGGYEQYF; DNA: TGTGCCAGCAACATAGGCGGCCGGGACGGGGGCTACGAGCAGTACTTC
J: TRBJ2-4; D: TRBD1; size: few; V: TRBV7-9; CDR3: CASSSPQGVAKNIQYF; DNA: TGTGCCAGCAGCTCTCCACAGGGGGTAGCCAAAAACATTCAGTACTTC
J: TRBJ2-2; D: .; size: .; V: TRBV28; CDR3: CASRLQGNTGELFF; DNA: TGTGCCAGCAGGCTACAGGGAAACACCGGGGAGCTGTTTTTT
J: TRBJ1-2; D: .; size: .; V: TRBV5-1; CDR3: CASSLAGGRNGYTF; DNA: TGCGCCAGCAGCTTGGCCGGGGGGAGGAATGGCTACACCTTC
J: TRBJ2-7; D: .; size: few; V: TRBV4-2; CDR3: CASSQDWSGRMGYEQYF; DNA: TGTGCCAGCAGCCAAGATTGGTCAGGGCGGATGGGCTACGAGCAGTACTTC
J: TRBJ1-2; D: TRBD1; size: .; V: TRBV4-1; CDR3: CASSQTGNYGYTF; DNA: TGCGCCAGCAGCCAGACAGGGAACTATGGCTACACCTTC
J: TRBJ1-4; D: .; size: once; V: TRBV5-1; CDR3: CASSSQGWPNEKLFF; DNA: TGCGCCAGCAGCTCACAGGGTTGGCCTAATGAAAAACTGTTTTTT
J: TRBJ2-1; D: .; size: .; V: TRBV11-2; CDR3: CASRRPGLKYNEQFF; DNA: TGTGCCAGCAGACGTCCGGGACTGAAGTACAATGAGCAGTTCTTC
J: TRBJ2-2; D: .; size: .; V: TRBV7-9; CDR3: CASSLIRTERSGELFF; DNA: TGTGCCAGCAGCTTAATCCGGACAGAAAGATCCGGGGAGCTGTTTTTT
J: TRBJ1-1; D: .; size: once; V: TRBV9; CDR3: CASSPRLMNTEAFF; DNA: TGTGCCAGCAGCCCACGACTGATGAACACTGAAGCTTTCTTT
J: TRBJ2-7; D: TRBD2; size: .; V: TRBV10-3; CDR3: CAISLAGDEQYF; DNA: TGTGCCATCAGTCTAGCGGGAGACGAGCAGTACTTC
J: TRBJ2-5; D: TRBD2; size: .; V: TRBV6-5; CDR3: CASSYSLSGGQETQYF; DNA: TGTGCCAGCAGTTACTCGCTCTCGGGGGGCCAAGAGACCCAGTACTTC
J: TRBJ2-1; D: .; size: .; V: TRBV29-1; CDR3: CSVDLAGAGNEQFF; DNA: TGCAGCGTTGACCTAGCAGGGGCTGGTAATGAGCAGTTCTTC
J: TRBJ2-2; D: .; size: few; V: TRBV4-1; CDR3: CASSQGEVTGELFF; DNA: TGCGCCAGCAGCCAAGGGGAGGTTACCGGGGAGCTGTTTTTT
J: TRBJ1-1; D: .; size: .; V: TRBV5-1; CDR3: CASSLNGRSTEAFF; DNA: TGCGCCAGCAGCCTGAACGGCCGGAGCACTGAAGCTTTCTTT
J: TRBJ2-3; D: TRBD2; size: .; V: TRBV6-6; CDR3: CASSQAGGTDTQYF; DNA: TGTGCCAGCTCACAAGCGGGAGGCACAGATACGCAGTATTTT
J: TRBJ1-1; D: .; size: .; V: TRBV11-3; CDR3: CASRLTGSTEAFF; DNA: TGTGCCAGCAGACTCACAGGTAGCACTGAAGCTTTCTTT
J: TRBJ2-1; D: TRBD2; size: .; V: TRBV2; CDR3: CASRSSGGSGQFF; DNA: TGTGCCAGCAGATCTAGCGGCGGGAGTGGGCAGTTCTTC
J: TRBJ1-2; D: .; size: .; V: TRBV6-5; CDR3: CASSFGSYGYTF; DNA: TGTGCCAGCAGTTTTGGCAGCTATGGCTACACCTTC
J: TRBJ2-2; D: TRBD1; size: .; V: TRBV19; CDR3: CASSILGQGRTGELFF; DNA: TGTGCCAGTAGTATATTGGGACAGGGCCGAACCGGGGAGCTGTTTTTT
J: TRBJ1-5; D: .; size: once; V: TRBV19; CDR3: CASGPGTPNQPQHF; DNA: TGTGCCAGTGGACCCGGGACACCAAATCAGCCCCAGCATTTT
J: TRBJ2-2; D: .; size: .; V: TRBV5-1; CDR3: CASSLAQLQDTGELFF; DNA: TGCGCCAGCAGCTTGGCCCAATTGCAGGACACCGGGGAGCTGTTTTTT
J: TRBJ2-7; D: .; size: .; V: TRBV6-1; CDR3: CASSEHLDPGSSYEQYF; DNA: TGTGCCAGCAGTGAACACCTCGATCCGGGTAGTTCCTACGAGCAGTACTTC
J: TRBJ1-5; D: .; size: .; V: TRBV7-9; CDR3: CASSPMTEMDSNQPQHF; DNA: TGTGCCAGCAGCCCGATGACAGAAATGGACAGCAATCAGCCCCAGCATTTT
J: TRBJ2-7; D: .; size: .; V: TRBV2; CDR3: CASTKSGAGSNSYEQYF; DNA: TGTGCCAGCACCAAGAGTGGGGCGGGATCCAACTCCTACGAGCAGTACTTC
J: TRBJ2-1; D: TRBD1; size: .; V: TRBV5-5; CDR3: CASSLEPPQGARNEQFF; DNA: TGTGCCAGCAGCTTAGAACCCCCACAGGGGGCGCGAAATGAGCAGTTCTTC
J: TRBJ2-2; D: TRBD2; size: .; V: TRBV27; CDR3: CASRQLSGVLAGVNTGELFF; DNA: TGTGCCAGCAGACAACTCTCAGGGGTATTAGCGGGAGTTAACACCGGGGAGCTGTTTTTT
J: TRBJ2-3; D: TRBD2; size: .; V: TRBV6-5; CDR3: CASSSGRGGTQYF; DNA: TGTGCCAGCAGTAGCGGGAGGGGTGGTACGCAGTATTTT
J: TRBJ2-7; D: .; size: .; V: TRBV6-6; CDR3: CASGDRSLASYEQYF; DNA: TGTGCCAGCGGCGACAGGTCCCTGGCATCCTACGAGCAGTACTTC
J: TRBJ2-5; D: .; size: .; V: TRBV7-7; CDR3: CASSSDYQETQYF; DNA: TGTGCTAGCAGCTCGGACTACCAAGAGACCCAGTACTTC
J: TRBJ1-6; D: .; size: .; V: TRBV19; CDR3: CASSFSGYNSPLHF; DNA: TGTGCCAGTAGCTTCTCAGGGTATAATTCACCCCTCCACTTT
J: TRBJ2-7; D: TRBD2; size: .; V: TRBV14; CDR3: CASSPGLAGYYEQYF; DNA: TGTGCCAGCAGCCCCGGACTAGCGGGGTACTACGAGCAGTACTTC
J: TRBJ2-1; D: TRBD2; size: .; V: TRBV6-4; CDR3: CASSESGTSFEQFF; DNA: TGTGCCAGCAGTGAATCCGGGACTAGCTTTGAGCAGTTCTTC